This T cell receptor beta chain was obtained from a study of shared clonotypes between healthy human individuals. Study background: Researchers drew samples from two women and a few men aged 18 to 49.

Concerning this clone itself: Its antigen is still unknown.

CD45RA-negative memory and CD45RA+ naive subsets were split from the CD4+ cells. The assay was run at deep level. Profiling relied on immunoSEQ multiplex PCR, and the TCRdb table lists in-frame clones only, not all of them. In the table there are roughly 500,000 clones, 90% to 97% of which are singletons. Study-wide results and caveats: It was expected that sequencing depth would affect clonotype sharing among donors.

The CDR3 is 14 amino acids. Looked up from germline, CDR1 is MNHEY and CDR2 is SVGAGI. Trimming stripped 6 bases from V and 5 bases from J, with 16 bases between. Input material: naive CD4+ T cells sorted from blood. The subset: CD45RA+ positively selected. The sequence was obtained from a woman in her thirties in good health. This chain joins TRBV6-5 and TRBJ1-1; weak D call: TRBD1 (5 bases). This CDR3 is CASSPAGRGTEAFF. DNA for the CDR3: TGTGCCAGCAGCCCCGCGGGCCGGGGGACTGAAGCTTTCTTT.